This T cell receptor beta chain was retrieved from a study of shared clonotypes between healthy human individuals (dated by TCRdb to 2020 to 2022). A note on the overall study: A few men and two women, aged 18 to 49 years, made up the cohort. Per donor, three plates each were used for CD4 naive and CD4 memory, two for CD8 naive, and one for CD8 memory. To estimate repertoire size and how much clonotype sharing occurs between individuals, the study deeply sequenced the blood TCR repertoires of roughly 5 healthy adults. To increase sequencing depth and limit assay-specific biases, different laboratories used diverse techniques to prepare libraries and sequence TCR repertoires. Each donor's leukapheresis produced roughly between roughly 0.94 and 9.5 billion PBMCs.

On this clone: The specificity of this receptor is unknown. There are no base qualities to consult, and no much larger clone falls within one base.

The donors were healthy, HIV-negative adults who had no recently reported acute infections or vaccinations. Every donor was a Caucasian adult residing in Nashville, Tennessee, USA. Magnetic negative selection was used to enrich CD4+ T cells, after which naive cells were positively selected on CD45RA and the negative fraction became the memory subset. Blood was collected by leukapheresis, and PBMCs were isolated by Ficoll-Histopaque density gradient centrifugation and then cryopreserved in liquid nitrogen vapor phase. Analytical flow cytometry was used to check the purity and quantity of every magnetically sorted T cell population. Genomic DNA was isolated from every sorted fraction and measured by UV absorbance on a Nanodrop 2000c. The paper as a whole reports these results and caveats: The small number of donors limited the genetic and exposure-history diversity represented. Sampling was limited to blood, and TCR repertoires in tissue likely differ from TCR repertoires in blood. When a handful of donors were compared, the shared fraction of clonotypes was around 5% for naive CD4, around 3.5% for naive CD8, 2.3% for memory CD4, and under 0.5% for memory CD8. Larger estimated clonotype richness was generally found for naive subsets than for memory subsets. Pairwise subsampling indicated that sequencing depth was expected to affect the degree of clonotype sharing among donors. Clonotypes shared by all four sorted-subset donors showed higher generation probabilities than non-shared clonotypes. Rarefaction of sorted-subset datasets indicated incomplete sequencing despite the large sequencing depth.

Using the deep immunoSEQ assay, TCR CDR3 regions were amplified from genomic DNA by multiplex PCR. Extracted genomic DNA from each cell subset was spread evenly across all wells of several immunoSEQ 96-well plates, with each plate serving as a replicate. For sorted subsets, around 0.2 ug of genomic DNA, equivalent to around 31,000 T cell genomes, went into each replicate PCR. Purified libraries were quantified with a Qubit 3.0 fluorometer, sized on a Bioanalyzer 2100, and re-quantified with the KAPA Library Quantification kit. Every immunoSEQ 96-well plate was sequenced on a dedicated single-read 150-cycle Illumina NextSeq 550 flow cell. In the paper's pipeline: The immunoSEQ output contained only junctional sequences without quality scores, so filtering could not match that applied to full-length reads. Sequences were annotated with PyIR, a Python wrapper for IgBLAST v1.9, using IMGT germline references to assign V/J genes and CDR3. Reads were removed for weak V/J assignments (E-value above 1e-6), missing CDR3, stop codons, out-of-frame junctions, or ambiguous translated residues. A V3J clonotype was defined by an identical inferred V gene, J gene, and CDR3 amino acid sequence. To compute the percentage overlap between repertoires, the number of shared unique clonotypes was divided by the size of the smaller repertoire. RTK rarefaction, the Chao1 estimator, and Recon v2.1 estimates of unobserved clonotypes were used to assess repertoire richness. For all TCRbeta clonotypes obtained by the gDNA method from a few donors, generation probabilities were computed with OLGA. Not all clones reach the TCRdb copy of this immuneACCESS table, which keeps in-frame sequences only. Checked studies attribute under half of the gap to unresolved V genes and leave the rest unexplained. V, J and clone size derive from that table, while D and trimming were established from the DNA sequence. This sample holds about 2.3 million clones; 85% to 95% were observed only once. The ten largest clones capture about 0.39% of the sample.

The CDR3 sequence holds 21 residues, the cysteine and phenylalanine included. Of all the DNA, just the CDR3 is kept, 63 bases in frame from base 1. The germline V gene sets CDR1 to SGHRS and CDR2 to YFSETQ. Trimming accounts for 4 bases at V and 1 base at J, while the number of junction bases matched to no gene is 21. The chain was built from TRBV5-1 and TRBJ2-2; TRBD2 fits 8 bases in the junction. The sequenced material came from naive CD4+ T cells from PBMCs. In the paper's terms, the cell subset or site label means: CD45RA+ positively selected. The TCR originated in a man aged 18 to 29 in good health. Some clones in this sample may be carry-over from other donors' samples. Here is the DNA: TGCGCCAGCAGCCATATACAGGGTACTAGCGGCATTGACAGGAACACCGGGGAGCTGTTTTTT. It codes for CASSHIQGTSGIDRNTGELFF.